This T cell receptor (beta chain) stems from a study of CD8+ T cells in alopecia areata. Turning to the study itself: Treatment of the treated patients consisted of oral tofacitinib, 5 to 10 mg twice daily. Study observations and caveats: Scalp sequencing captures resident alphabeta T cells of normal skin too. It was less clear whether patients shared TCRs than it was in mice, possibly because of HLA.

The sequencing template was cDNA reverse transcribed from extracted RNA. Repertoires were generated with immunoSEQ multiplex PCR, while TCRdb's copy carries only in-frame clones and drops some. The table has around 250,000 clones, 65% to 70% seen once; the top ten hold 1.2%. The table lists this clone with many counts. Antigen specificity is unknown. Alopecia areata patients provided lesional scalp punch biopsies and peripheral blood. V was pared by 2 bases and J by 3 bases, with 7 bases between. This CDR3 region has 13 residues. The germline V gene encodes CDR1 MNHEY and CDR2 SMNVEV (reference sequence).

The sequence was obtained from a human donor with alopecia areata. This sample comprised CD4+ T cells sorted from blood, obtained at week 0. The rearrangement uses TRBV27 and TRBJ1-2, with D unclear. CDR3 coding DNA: TGTGCCAGCAGTTTAAAGGGCGACTATGGCTACACCTTC. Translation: CASSLKGDYGYTF.